This T cell receptor (beta chain) comes out of a study of blood T cells in healthy people across ages. Each sample used at least 6.5 million PBMCs. A second about 7 to 12 cycle PCR used barcoded and J-beta primers. A single record per CDR3 protein comes from TCRdb applying MiXCR to the 5' RACE reads. The sample contains about 650,000 distinct CDR3 sequences, roughly 30% of which appear only once. Broader study findings: As naive T cell percentage varied, TCR beta diversity correlated strongly with it. PBMCs that were unsorted prevented a conclusive naive versus antigen-experienced comparison.

As concerns this clonotype: Antigen specificity is unknown.

The V segment lost 1 base and the J segment 7 bases; nucleotides outside the gene matches: 11. The CDR3 has 17 residues. Germline loops: CDR1 MNHNY, CDR2 SVGAGI (reference sequence). Sequenced sample: blood. This TCR was recovered from a woman older than 75 in good health. The chain has TRBV6-6 and TRBJ2-2, with 8 bases that match TRBD1. CDR3 loop: CASSYLVSRTGCGELFF. The DNA of the CDR3 is TGTGCCAGCAGTTACTTAGTCTCCCGGACAGGGTGCGGGGAGCTGTTTTTT.